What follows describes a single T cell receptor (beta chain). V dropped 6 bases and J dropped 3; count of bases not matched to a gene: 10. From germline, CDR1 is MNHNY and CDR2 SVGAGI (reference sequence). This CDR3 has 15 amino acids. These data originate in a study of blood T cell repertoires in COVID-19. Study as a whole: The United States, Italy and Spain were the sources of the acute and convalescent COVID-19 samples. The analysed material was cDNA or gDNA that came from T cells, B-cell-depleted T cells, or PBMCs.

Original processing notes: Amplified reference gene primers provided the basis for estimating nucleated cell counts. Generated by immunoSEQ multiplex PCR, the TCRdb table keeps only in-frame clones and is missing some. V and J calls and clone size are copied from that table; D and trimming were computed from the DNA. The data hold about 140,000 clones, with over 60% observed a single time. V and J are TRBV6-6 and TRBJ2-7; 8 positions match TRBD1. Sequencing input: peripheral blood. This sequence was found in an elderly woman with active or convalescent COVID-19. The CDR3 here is CASRPPGQESYEQYF. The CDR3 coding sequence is TGTGCCAGCAGACCCCCGGGACAGGAGAGCTACGAGCAGTACTTC.